Listed below are T cell receptor beta chains from one sample, sequenced in a study of shared clonotypes between healthy human individuals. Clones were read by immunoSEQ multiplex PCR, and TCRdb kept only the in-frame ones, dropping some. The data hold about 2.1 million clones, with 93% observed a single time. Sequencing was performed on naive CD8+ T cells from PBMCs. The source is a young man in good health. Some clones in this sample may be carry-over from other donors' samples. Each CDR3 is given with its conserved first and last residue. The D gene is left open where the match is weak. Clone sizes are given selectively: once, few, many, or a class where the clone is expanded.

clone size	V gene	D gene	J gene	CDR3 DNA	CDR3 protein
NA	TRBV28	TRBD1	TRBJ1-5	TGTGCCAGCAGTCTGACAGGGAGCAATCAGCCCCAGCATTTT	CASSLTGSNQPQHF
NA	TRBV5-1	TRBD2	TRBJ2-5	TGCGCCAGCAGCGTGACTAGCGGGTATCTTCTCGGAGAGGCCCAGTACTTC	CASSVTSGYLLGEAQYF
NA	TRBV18	NA	TRBJ2-1	TGTGCCAGCTCACCCGCCGATGTTTTAGGGTCGAGGGATGAGCAGTTCTTC	CASSPADVLGSRDEQFF
NA	TRBV7-9	TRBD1	TRBJ2-7	TGTGCCAGCAGCTCCTTAGTTGTACCGGGACAGCTCTACGAGCAGTACTTC	CASSSLVVPGQLYEQYF
NA	TRBV13	TRBD1	TRBJ1-5	TGTGCCAGCAGCTTAGGACAGGGGGCTAGGCAGCCCCAGCATTTT	CASSLGQGARQPQHF
NA	TRBV9	TRBD2	TRBJ2-7	TGTGCCAGCAGCGTAACTAGCGGAGGGGGTTCCGAGCAGTACTTC	CASSVTSGGGSEQYF
NA	TRBV25-1	NA	TRBJ1-2	TGTGCCAGCAGTGATCCGGGGGCGACGGTTGGCTACACCTTC	CASSDPGATVGYTF
NA	TRBV7-8	TRBD2	TRBJ2-1	TGTGCCAGCAGCTTTACTAGCGGACCTTTCTACAATGAGCAGTTCTTC	CASSFTSGPFYNEQFF
once	TRBV7-9	TRBD2	TRBJ2-1	TGTGCCAGCAGCTTGGCGGGAGGACTCAATGAGCAGTTCTTC	CASSLAGGLNEQFF
NA	TRBV10-2	TRBD2	TRBJ2-3	TGCGCCAGCAACCTGGGACTAGGCACAGATACGCAGTATTTT	CASNLGLGTDTQYF
NA	TRBV6-4	NA	TRBJ1-1	TGTGCCAGCAGGCCCGGTAGAGGGTACGGTAAGGAGTCCACTGAAGCTTTCTTT	CASRPGRGYGKESTEAFF
NA	TRBV7-2	NA	TRBJ2-2	TGTGCCAGCAGCTCCGACAGGTGGGGGGTGTTTTTT	CASSSDRWGVFF
few	TRBV15	NA	TRBJ1-5	TGTGCCACCAGCTCTAGACGTAGCAATCAGCCCCAGCATTTT	CATSSRRSNQPQHF
NA	TRBV4-3	NA	TRBJ2-1	TGCGCCAGCAGCCAAGACGAGAACGGGATTGAGCAGTTCTTC	CASSQDENGIEQFF
NA	TRBV4-3	NA	TRBJ1-1	TGCGCCAGCAGCCACCAACAGGCGGCTGAAGCTTTCTTT	CASSHQQAAEAFF
NA	TRBV5-6	TRBD1	TRBJ1-1	TGTGCCAGCAGCCTCGGGACAGATGGCGCCGCTTTCTTT	CASSLGTDGAAFF